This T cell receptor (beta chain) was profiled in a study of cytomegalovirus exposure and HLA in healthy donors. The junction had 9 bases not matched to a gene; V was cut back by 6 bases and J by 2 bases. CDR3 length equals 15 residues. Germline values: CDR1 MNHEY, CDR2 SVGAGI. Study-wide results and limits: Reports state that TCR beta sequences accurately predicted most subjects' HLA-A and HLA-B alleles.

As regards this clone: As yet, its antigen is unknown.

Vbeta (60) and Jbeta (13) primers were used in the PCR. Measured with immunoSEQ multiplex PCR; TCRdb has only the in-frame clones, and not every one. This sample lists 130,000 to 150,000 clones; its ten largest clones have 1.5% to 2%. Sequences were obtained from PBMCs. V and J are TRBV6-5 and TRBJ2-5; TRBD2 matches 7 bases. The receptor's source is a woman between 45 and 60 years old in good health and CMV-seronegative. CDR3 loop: CASRPSLAAQETQYF. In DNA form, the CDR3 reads TGTGCCAGCAGGCCCTCCCTAGCGGCTCAAGAGACCCAGTACTTC.